This TCR beta chain was recorded in a study of blood T cell repertoires in COVID-19. Study-level information: Samples of COVID-19 (acute and convalescent) were obtained from the United States, Italy and Spain. The cDNA or gDNA used as material had been derived from T cells, B-cell-depleted T cells, or PBMCs.

Trimming pared 4 bases from V and 2 bases from J, leaving 25 bases between. Germline V gene data show CDR1 as LGHNA and CDR2 as YNFKEQ. CDR3 size: 19 residues. Here immunoSEQ multiplex PCR was the method, and the copy in TCRdb shows in-frame clones only, minus some. This table holds about 180,000 clones, about 81% found once. Recruited during active infection, patients (from Seattle) were subsequently followed longitudinally. This TCR was sampled from a woman older than 75 with COVID-19, enrolled during active disease. The J gene is TRBJ2-3, the V gene TRBV4-2; D possibly corresponds to TRBD2 (6 bases). The sample comprised peripheral blood. This CDR3 is CASSLLHRGFGSYTDTQYF. The CDR3 nucleotides are TGTGCCAGCAGCCTCCTGCATCGGGGATTCGGGAGTTACACAGATACGCAGTATTTT.